This T cell receptor (beta chain) was captured by sequencing in a study of control samples from healthy donors and cancer patients. Sequencing was performed with immunoSEQ multiplex PCR; in TCRdb, only in-frame clones are kept and a portion is missing. The profile shows about 220,000 clones, about 93% of them singletons. The source is a man over 45 in good health. Sequenced sample: blood.

This chain's CDR3 is CASRGRGAGQPQHF. The CDR3 DNA reads TGTGCCAGCAGGGGACGGGGGGCCGGGCAGCCCCAGCATTTT. The rearrangement joins TRBV2 to TRBJ1-5, with D tentatively TRBD1 (6 bases). Trimming shortened V by 6 bases and J by 7 bases, and 16 bases separated the two germline ends. Germline V CDR1 and CDR2: SNHLY, FYNNEI. This CDR3 has 14 residues.